The rows below give T cell receptor beta chains drawn from one sample of a study of cytomegalovirus exposure and HLA in healthy donors. Method: immunoSEQ multiplex PCR; TCRdb's copy keeps in-frame clones and lacks some. The sample holds about 63,000 clones; around 89% are singletons and the top ten take about 1.2%. The material sequenced was PBMCs. All receptors come from a woman between 18 and 29 years old in good health and CMV-seronegative. Both conserved end residues are part of each CDR3. Each record gives: D gene, J gene, V gene, clone size, CDR3 DNA, CDR3 protein. The D gene is left open where the match is weak. The size of a clone is reported for some rows only, either as once, few or many, or as a class for expanded clones.

D gene: -; J gene: TRBJ1-5; V gene: TRBV10-1; clone size: few; CDR3 DNA: TGCGCCAGCAGTACGAACAGGGATCAGCCCCAGCATTTT; CDR3 protein: CASSTNRDQPQHF
D gene: -; J gene: TRBJ1-3; V gene: TRBV7-2; clone size: -; CDR3 DNA: TGTGCCAGCAGCGCCTCCCAGGGTAGAACTGGAAACACCATATATTTT; CDR3 protein: CASSASQGRTGNTIYF
D gene: -; J gene: TRBJ2-2; V gene: TRBV11-2; clone size: -; CDR3 DNA: TGTGCCAGCAGCACTCGGACGGACTCCGGGGAGCTGTTTTTT; CDR3 protein: CASSTRTDSGELFF
D gene: -; J gene: TRBJ1-6; V gene: TRBV19; clone size: -; CDR3 DNA: TGTGCCAGTAGTACCCTAAATTCACCCCTCCACTTT; CDR3 protein: CASSTLNSPLHF
D gene: TRBD1; J gene: TRBJ2-1; V gene: TRBV11-3; clone size: -; CDR3 DNA: TGTGCCAGCAGCTCAGGGGGTCCCTCCTACAATGAGCAGTTCTTC; CDR3 protein: CASSSGGPSYNEQFF
D gene: -; J gene: TRBJ2-7; V gene: TRBV7-9; clone size: -; CDR3 DNA: TGTGCCAGCAGCTCCTCGGGTGCCCCCCACGAGCAGTACTTC; CDR3 protein: CASSSSGAPHEQYF
D gene: -; J gene: TRBJ1-3; V gene: TRBV6-5; clone size: -; CDR3 DNA: TGTGCCAGCAGTTACTCCCTTTTTGGCGGAAACACCATATATTTT; CDR3 protein: CASSYSLFGGNTIYF
D gene: TRBD1; J gene: TRBJ2-3; V gene: TRBV6-6; clone size: -; CDR3 DNA: TGTGCCAGCAGTTACGACAGGGAGACAGATACGCAGTATTTT; CDR3 protein: CASSYDRETDTQYF
D gene: -; J gene: TRBJ1-2; V gene: TRBV5-1; clone size: -; CDR3 DNA: TGCGCCAGCAGCCACCCCCGGGGGGGTGGCTACACCTTC; CDR3 protein: CASSHPRGGGYTF
D gene: -; J gene: TRBJ2-7; V gene: TRBV28; clone size: -; CDR3 DNA: TGTGCCAGCAGTTTTTTCGTAAAGGGGAACTACGAGCAGTACTTC; CDR3 protein: CASSFFVKGNYEQYF
D gene: -; J gene: TRBJ2-7; V gene: TRBV6-5; clone size: -; CDR3 DNA: TGTGCCGCGGAGACCGGCTACGAGCAGTACTTC; CDR3 protein: CAAETGYEQYF
D gene: -; J gene: TRBJ2-1; V gene: TRBV5-1; clone size: -; CDR3 DNA: TGCGCCAGCAGCTTGGGGGCACAGAACAATGAGCAGTTCTTC; CDR3 protein: CASSLGAQNNEQFF
D gene: -; J gene: TRBJ2-2; V gene: TRBV5-1; clone size: -; CDR3 DNA: TGCGCCAGCACCCCGGAGGCCCCTCGGGGCGGGGAGCTGTTTTTT; CDR3 protein: CASTPEAPRGGELFF
D gene: TRBD1; J gene: TRBJ2-5; V gene: TRBV7-2; clone size: -; CDR3 DNA: TGTGCCAGCAGCTTGGGACAGGACCAAGAGACCCAGTACTTC; CDR3 protein: CASSLGQDQETQYF
D gene: -; J gene: TRBJ1-2; V gene: TRBV5-4; clone size: -; CDR3 DNA: TGTGCCAGCAGCTCACAGAGGGGGTTTAACTATGGCTACACCTTC; CDR3 protein: CASSSQRGFNYGYTF
D gene: TRBD1; J gene: TRBJ1-1; V gene: TRBV7-7; clone size: -; CDR3 DNA: TGTGCCAGCAGCTCCGGACAGGACACTGAAGCTTTCTTT; CDR3 protein: CASSSGQDTEAFF
D gene: TRBD2; J gene: TRBJ2-7; V gene: TRBV18; clone size: -; CDR3 DNA: TGTGCCAGCTCACCACCTAGCGGGAACGGCGAGCAGTACTTC; CDR3 protein: CASSPPSGNGEQYF
D gene: TRBD1; J gene: TRBJ1-1; V gene: TRBV27; clone size: -; CDR3 DNA: TGTGCCAGCAGACAGGACAGGGGGTTGAACACTGAAGCTTTCTTT; CDR3 protein: CASRQDRGLNTEAFF
D gene: -; J gene: TRBJ2-7; V gene: TRBV27; clone size: -; CDR3 DNA: TGTGCCAGCACCTCCAATGGGAGACCACCCCCCTACGAGCAGTACTTC; CDR3 protein: CASTSNGRPPPYEQYF
D gene: TRBD2; J gene: TRBJ2-5; V gene: TRBV4-2; clone size: -; CDR3 DNA: TGTGCCAGCAGCCAAGTTGGGCTAGCGGGGGCCCTTCAAGAGACCCAGTACTTC; CDR3 protein: CASSQVGLAGALQETQYF
D gene: -; J gene: TRBJ2-1; V gene: TRBV5-5; clone size: -; CDR3 DNA: TGTGCCAGCAGCTTGGTGGCAAGCGGATGGAATGAGCAGTTCTTC; CDR3 protein: CASSLVASGWNEQFF
D gene: TRBD2; J gene: TRBJ2-7; V gene: TRBV10-2; clone size: -; CDR3 DNA: TGCGCCAGCTCCGGGACTAGCGGAACCTACGAGCAGTACTTC; CDR3 protein: CASSGTSGTYEQYF
D gene: -; J gene: TRBJ1-1; V gene: TRBV6-5; clone size: -; CDR3 DNA: TGTGCCAGCAGCGGCGGGAGATTGAACACTGAAGCTTTCTTT; CDR3 protein: CASSGGRLNTEAFF
D gene: TRBD1; J gene: TRBJ2-7; V gene: TRBV15; clone size: -; CDR3 DNA: TGTGCCACCAGCAGAGACCCGCAGGGGGCCTACGAGCAGTACTTC; CDR3 protein: CATSRDPQGAYEQYF
D gene: TRBD1; J gene: TRBJ2-2; V gene: TRBV29-1; clone size: -; CDR3 DNA: TGCAGCGTTGAGGGACAGGGTATTATCGGGGAGCTGTTTTTT; CDR3 protein: CSVEGQGIIGELFF
D gene: -; J gene: TRBJ1-2; V gene: TRBV19; clone size: few; CDR3 DNA: TGTGCCAGTAGGCTCGTGGGGGGTTATGGCTACACCTTC; CDR3 protein: CASRLVGGYGYTF
D gene: TRBD2; J gene: TRBJ2-3; V gene: TRBV28; clone size: -; CDR3 DNA: TGTGCCAGCAATCAACTAGCGGGGGGCACAGATACGCAGTATTTT; CDR3 protein: CASNQLAGGTDTQYF
D gene: -; J gene: TRBJ2-6; V gene: TRBV7-9; clone size: -; CDR3 DNA: TGTGCCAGCAGCTTAGTTCTCTCTGGGGCCAACGTCCTGACTTTC; CDR3 protein: CASSLVLSGANVLTF
D gene: -; J gene: TRBJ2-7; V gene: TRBV7-2; clone size: -; CDR3 DNA: TGTGCCAGCAGCTTAGGGGCGCGCCCGTCCTACGAGCAGTACTTC; CDR3 protein: CASSLGARPSYEQYF
D gene: -; J gene: TRBJ2-7; V gene: TRBV7-8; clone size: -; CDR3 DNA: TGTGCCAGCAGCTTAGCCGGGATTATAGAGCAGTACTTC; CDR3 protein: CASSLAGIIEQYF
D gene: -; J gene: TRBJ2-1; V gene: TRBV7-6; clone size: -; CDR3 DNA: TGTGCCAGCAGCGGGGATGTCCGGGGGACTGAGCAGTTCTTC; CDR3 protein: CASSGDVRGTEQFF
D gene: -; J gene: TRBJ1-3; V gene: TRBV6-1; clone size: -; CDR3 DNA: TGTGCCAGCAACACAGGCACCTCTGGAAACACCATATATTTT; CDR3 protein: CASNTGTSGNTIYF
D gene: -; J gene: TRBJ2-1; V gene: TRBV29-1; clone size: -; CDR3 DNA: TGCAGCGTTGATGGGGGGGCTACCTACAATGAGCAGTTCTTC; CDR3 protein: CSVDGGATYNEQFF
D gene: TRBD1; J gene: TRBJ1-5; V gene: TRBV30; clone size: -; CDR3 DNA: TGTGCCTGGGACCGGGGACAGGGCGATGAAAATCAGCCCCAGCATTTT; CDR3 protein: CAWDRGQGDENQPQHF
D gene: -; J gene: TRBJ1-2; V gene: TRBV6-5; clone size: -; CDR3 DNA: TGTGCCAGCAGTTACGGGTGGCAGGGAAGTGATGGCTACACCTTC; CDR3 protein: CASSYGWQGSDGYTF
D gene: -; J gene: TRBJ2-3; V gene: TRBV30; clone size: -; CDR3 DNA: TGTGCCTGGCGGAGCTTAGATAGCACAGATACGCAGTATTTT; CDR3 protein: CAWRSLDSTDTQYF
D gene: -; J gene: TRBJ2-7; V gene: TRBV14; clone size: -; CDR3 DNA: TGTGCCAGCAGCCAAGATCCGGGCTACGAGCAGTACTTC; CDR3 protein: CASSQDPGYEQYF
D gene: TRBD1; J gene: TRBJ1-1; V gene: TRBV2; clone size: -; CDR3 DNA: TGTGCCAGCAGTCCGAGTGGGACAGGGCCTATGAACACTGAAGCTTTCTTT; CDR3 protein: CASSPSGTGPMNTEAFF
D gene: TRBD2; J gene: TRBJ2-3; V gene: TRBV13; clone size: -; CDR3 DNA: TGTGCCAGCAGCTTAGTGAGGGGAGGGTCCGATACGCAGTATTTT; CDR3 protein: CASSLVRGGSDTQYF
D gene: -; J gene: TRBJ1-2; V gene: TRBV28; clone size: -; CDR3 DNA: TGTGCCAGCAGTTTAGACGGACTCTATGGCTACACCTTC; CDR3 protein: CASSLDGLYGYTF
D gene: -; J gene: TRBJ2-3; V gene: TRBV11-2; clone size: -; CDR3 DNA: TGTGCCAGCAGCTTAGGCAGGGTCACAGATACGCAGTATTTT; CDR3 protein: CASSLGRVTDTQYF
D gene: -; J gene: TRBJ1-1; V gene: TRBV2; clone size: -; CDR3 DNA: TGTGCCAGCAGTAATACAGAGAACACTGAAGCTTTCTTT; CDR3 protein: CASSNTENTEAFF
D gene: TRBD2; J gene: TRBJ2-2; V gene: TRBV6-1; clone size: -; CDR3 DNA: TGTGCCAGCAGTGAAGGGACTAGCGGGAACACCGGGGAGCTGTTTTTT; CDR3 protein: CASSEGTSGNTGELFF
D gene: -; J gene: TRBJ2-7; V gene: TRBV7-9; clone size: few; CDR3 DNA: TGTGCCAGCAGCGATCCGCGGGGTCCCAGGGGACAGAGCTACGAGCAGTACTTC; CDR3 protein: CASSDPRGPRGQSYEQYF
D gene: -; J gene: TRBJ2-1; V gene: TRBV6-6; clone size: -; CDR3 DNA: TGTGCCAGCAGTTACGAGCGCCCGGGGAAAGATGAGCAGTTCTTC; CDR3 protein: CASSYERPGKDEQFF
D gene: TRBD2; J gene: TRBJ2-7; V gene: TRBV19; clone size: -; CDR3 DNA: TGTGCCAGTAGTATAGGACTAGCATATTTGGACGAGCAGTACTTC; CDR3 protein: CASSIGLAYLDEQYF
D gene: TRBD2; J gene: TRBJ2-2; V gene: TRBV5-4; clone size: -; CDR3 DNA: TGTGCCAGCAGCTCCCCCGGGCTAGCGGGGTTGGACACCGGGGAGCTGTTTTTT; CDR3 protein: CASSSPGLAGLDTGELFF
D gene: -; J gene: TRBJ1-2; V gene: TRBV6-6; clone size: -; CDR3 DNA: TGTGCCAGCAGTTACGCGGGCGGGGGGGATGGCTACACCTTC; CDR3 protein: CASSYAGGGDGYTF
D gene: -; J gene: TRBJ1-2; V gene: TRBV6-4; clone size: -; CDR3 DNA: TGTGCCAGCAGTGACCCCCGTCAGCGGGATGGCTACACCTTC; CDR3 protein: CASSDPRQRDGYTF
D gene: TRBD1; J gene: TRBJ1-1; V gene: TRBV19; clone size: once; CDR3 DNA: TGTGCCAGTAGGGAACAGGGGGTACAAACTGAAGCTTTCTTT; CDR3 protein: CASREQGVQTEAFF
D gene: -; J gene: TRBJ2-3; V gene: TRBV18; clone size: -; CDR3 DNA: TGTGCCAGCTCACCACGGGGACTTCGGACAGATACGCAGTATTTT; CDR3 protein: CASSPRGLRTDTQYF
D gene: TRBD1; J gene: TRBJ2-7; V gene: TRBV28; clone size: -; CDR3 DNA: TGTGCCAGCAGTTTCCCAGGGACAGGCGCCCTCGAGCAGTACTTC; CDR3 protein: CASSFPGTGALEQYF
D gene: TRBD1; J gene: TRBJ2-3; V gene: TRBV6-6; clone size: -; CDR3 DNA: TGTGCCAGCAGAGTCGACAGGGCGCATAGCACAGATACGCAGTATTTT; CDR3 protein: CASRVDRAHSTDTQYF
D gene: TRBD1; J gene: TRBJ1-1; V gene: TRBV5-1; clone size: -; CDR3 DNA: TGCGCCAGCAGCCCTCGAGTACAGGGGGAGAACACTGAAGCTTTCTTT; CDR3 protein: CASSPRVQGENTEAFF
D gene: -; J gene: TRBJ2-3; V gene: TRBV2; clone size: -; CDR3 DNA: TGTGCCAGCAGTGTTGGGGGGGGGCCTACAGATACGCAGTATTTT; CDR3 protein: CASSVGGGPTDTQYF
D gene: TRBD1; J gene: TRBJ1-1; V gene: TRBV30; clone size: -; CDR3 DNA: TGTGCCTGGAGTATCGGGACAGGGGGCTTTTTTACTGAAGCTTTCTTT; CDR3 protein: CAWSIGTGGFFTEAFF
D gene: TRBD1; J gene: TRBJ1-4; V gene: TRBV9; clone size: -; CDR3 DNA: TGTGCCAGCAGCGCCACGTCCAGGGGGTTGCGAGAAAAACTGTTTTTT; CDR3 protein: CASSATSRGLREKLFF
D gene: -; J gene: TRBJ2-3; V gene: TRBV5-1; clone size: few; CDR3 DNA: TGCGCCAGCAGCTTGGACGGGGGGCAAGATACGCAGTATTTT; CDR3 protein: CASSLDGGQDTQYF
D gene: -; J gene: TRBJ1-4; V gene: TRBV6-6; clone size: -; CDR3 DNA: TGTGCCAGCAGTTACGGCGGCTCTAATGAAAAACTGTTTTTT; CDR3 protein: CASSYGGSNEKLFF
D gene: TRBD2; J gene: TRBJ2-3; V gene: TRBV11-2; clone size: -; CDR3 DNA: TGTGCCAGCAGCTTAGGATTCACTAGCGGGGATTCTAGCACAGATACGCAGTATTTT; CDR3 protein: CASSLGFTSGDSSTDTQYF